This T cell receptor (beta chain) was obtained from a study of T cell responses to AZD1222 COVID-19 vaccine. The CDR3 extends over 12 amino acids. V lost 4 bases and J 5 bases, leaving 8 bases between the germline ends. Germline CDR1 reads SNHLY; CDR2 reads FYNNEI. Sequencing used immunoSEQ multiplex PCR; TCRdb keeps in-frame clones, though not all of them. The sample holds 130,000 to 150,000 clones, approximately 94% seen once. The clonotype originates from an adult in good health. The gene calls are TRBV2 and TRBJ1-1; D possibly corresponds to TRBD1 (6 bases). Sequenced here: peripheral blood, sampled on day 0 of AZD1222 vaccination. CDR3 nucleotide sequence: TGTGCCAGCAGTGTTGGACAGACTGAAGCTTTCTTT. Its protein is CASSVGQTEAFF.